These 29 T cell receptor beta chains came from one sample sequenced in a study of beta chain features in type 1 diabetes. General observations from the study: A moderate, significant TCRB CDR3 shortening appeared in type 1 diabetes across four CD4+ subsets.

Their recognized antigens are unknown. Expressed TCRB transcripts were sequenced because the entire RNA isolate underwent reverse transcription. The protocol was immunoSEQ multiplex PCR, while the TCRdb copy is restricted to in-frame clones and leaves out a portion. The table lists fewer than 300,000 clones, over 20% of them singletons, with roughly 0.028% in the top ten. Sequenced: naive CD4+ T cells from blood. The receptor set was obtained from a woman between 40 and 55 years old with type 1 diabetes.

This clone was recorded a few times. The CDR3 loop is CASSRVSGTDTQYF. The CDR3 bases are TGTGCCAGCTCAAGAGTATCAGGGACAGATACGCAGTATTTT. The chain is built from TRBV18 and TRBJ2-3, with D maybe TRBD1 (5 bases). Germline V gene data show CDR1 as KGHSH and CDR2 as LQKENI. The CDR3 covers 14 residues. V was clipped by 5 bases and J by 3 bases, with 12 bases between them.

This clone was observed a handful of times. The chain recombines TRBV29-1 with TRBJ2-7; D is perhaps TRBD2 (6 bases). Germline V gene data show CDR1 as SQVTM and CDR2 as ANQGSEA. V lost 7 bases, J lost 2 bases, and 12 bases lay in between. The CDR3 has 12 amino acids. The CDR3 DNA reads TGCAGCGCCCTGGAGGGCCCCTACGAGCAGTACTTC. This codes for CSALEGPYEQYF.

This clone showed up just a few times. The genes are TRBV28 and TRBJ2-7; 9 bases match TRBD1. V dropped 6 bases and J dropped 2; count of bases not matched to a gene: 5. Germline CDR1 MDHEN, CDR2 SYDVKM. The CDR3 extends over 14 amino acids. The CDR3 nucleotides are TGTGCCAGCAGCTTACAGGGGGCACCCTACGAGCAGTACTTC. Translated, it gives CASSLQGAPYEQYF.

The chain couples TRBV18 to TRBJ2-5, with D possibly being TRBD1 (5 bases). Germline CDR1 KGHSH, CDR2 LQKENI. The CDR3 runs to 13 residues. V was cut by 3 bases and J by 0 bases, with 5 bases left in between. This CDR3 is CASSPRDQETQYF. In DNA form, the CDR3 reads TGTGCCAGCTCACCCAGGGACCAAGAGACCCAGTACTTC.

The chain has TRBV7-8 and TRBJ2-2; 14 positions agree with TRBD2. The germline V gene has CDR1 SGHVS and CDR2 FQNEAQ. The V and J ends lost 4 bases and 0 bases, in that order; junction bases with no gene match: 7. The CDR3 runs to 19 residues. As DNA, the CDR3 is TGTGCCAGCAGCTCGGGGAGACTAGCGGGGGGGTCGAACACCGGGGAGCTGTTTTTT. Protein: CASSSGRLAGGSNTGELFF.

The chain combines TRBV29-1 with TRBJ1-2; D unresolved. V shed 3 bases and J shed 4 bases, with 21 bases lying between them. Germline values: CDR1 SQVTM, CDR2 ANQGSEA. CDR3 length: 16 amino acids. The CDR3 here is CSVEGGPGAGFYGYTF. CDR3 DNA: TGCAGCGTTGAGGGTGGACCTGGAGCGGGGTTCTATGGCTACACCTTC.

The chain recombines TRBV5-1 with TRBJ1-1; D is unresolved. The CDR3 extends over 12 amino acids. Germline lookup yields CDR1 SGHRS and CDR2 YFSETQ. V was trimmed by 2 bases and J by 5 bases, leaving 7 bases between them. CDR3 nucleotides: TGCGCCAGCAGCTTTGATAGAACTGAAGCTTTCTTT. This encodes CASSFDRTEAFF.

CDR3 in DNA: TGTGCCTGGAGTGTACACAGGGGCTATGGCTACACCTTC. Protein: CAWSVHRGYGYTF. The chain has TRBV30 and TRBJ1-2, with 7 bases identical to TRBD1. The CDR3 covers 13 residues. The V gene's germline CDR1 is GTSNPN and CDR2 SVGIG (reference sequence). With V trimmed by 0 bases and J by 4 bases, 2 bases remained unmatched.

The chain is built from TRBV9 and TRBJ2-2, with 8 bases matching TRBD2. The length of the CDR3 is 14 residues. After removal of 7 bases from V and 2 bases from J, the junction contained 4 bases not matched to a gene. Germline CDR1 is SGDLS and CDR2 is YYNGEE. The CDR3 loop reads CASDTSGNTGELFF. The CDR3 bases are TGTGCCAGCGATACTAGCGGAAACACCGGGGAGCTGTTTTTT.

The chain links TRBV20-1 to TRBJ1-2; D ambiguous. V lost 6 bases and J 6 bases, leaving 5 bases between the germline ends. The CDR3 totals 9 residues. Germline V gene sequence: CDR1 DFQATT, CDR2 SNEGSKA (reference sequence). The CDR3 bases are TGCAGTGCCGGGGATGGCTACACCTTC. Translating it yields CSAGDGYTF.

This rearrangement joins TRBV6-5 to TRBJ1-2; perhaps TRBD1 as D (5 bases). Trimming cost V 0 bases and J 6 bases, with 17 bases left between them. Germline V lookup: CDR1 MNHEY, CDR2 SVGAGI. The CDR3 loop spans 16 amino acids. In DNA form, the CDR3 reads TGTGCCAGCAGTTACTCGGGTACAGGTTTTCTAAATGGCTACACCTTC. It yields the protein CASSYSGTGFLNGYTF.

This sequence joins TRBV7-2 and TRBJ1-1; maybe TRBD1 (5 bases). V was pared by 5 bases and J by 10 bases, with 14 bases between. CDR1 is SGHTA and CDR2 is FQGNSA in the germline V gene. There are 12 residues in the CDR3. The CDR3 here is CASSPWTQGAFF. DNA of the CDR3: TGTGCCAGCAGCCCATGGACGCAGGGAGCTTTCTTT.

The V gene is TRBV11-1, the J gene TRBJ2-5; D not certain. The CDR3 consists of 13 residues. CDR1 SGHAT and CDR2 FQDESV come from the germline V gene (reference sequence). Trimming took off 4 bases at V and 1 base at J, with 7 bases between the two ends. CDR3 in amino acids: CASSSSLQETQYF. The CDR3 nucleotides are TGTGCCAGCAGCTCCTCCCTCCAAGAGACCCAGTACTTC.

This clone was recorded a few times. The chain is built from TRBV27 and TRBJ2-3, with 12 bases aligning to TRBD2. Germline CDR1 and CDR2: MNHEY and SMNVEV (reference sequence). This CDR3 has 14 amino acids. Germline trimming cut 6 bases from V and 5 bases from J; bases unmatched to any gene: 3. CDR3 in amino acids: CASRGLAGLDTQYF. CDR3 bases: TGTGCCAGCAGAGGACTAGCGGGACTAGATACGCAGTATTTT.

A few counts support this clone. V and J are TRBV5-1 and TRBJ2-1; TRBD2 is a possible D gene (6 bases). V was shortened by 0 bases and J by 3 bases, with 13 bases between the two germline ends. This CDR3 comprises 16 residues. Germline V lookup: CDR1 SGHRS, CDR2 YFSETQ. This CDR3 reads CASSLVAQRVYNEQFF. Written as DNA, the CDR3 is TGCGCCAGCAGCTTGGTGGCCCAGCGGGTCTACAATGAGCAGTTCTTC.

This sequence joins TRBV7-3 and TRBJ2-6, with a weak D call TRBD2 (5 bases). V was shortened by 4 bases and J by 6 bases, with 22 bases between the two germline ends. The length of the CDR3 is 18 residues. From germline, CDR1 is SGHTA and CDR2 FQGTGA. The DNA of the CDR3 is TGTGCCAGCAGCTCTATGGGGAGCAGAACAGAATCGGCCAACGTCCTGACTTTC. Translation gives CASSSMGSRTESANVLTF.

This clone has more than one count but fewer than ten. This chain joins TRBV5-4 and TRBJ2-3; 9 bases agree with TRBD1. CDR1 and CDR2 (germline): SGHNT, YYREEE (reference sequence). V shed 4 bases and J 3 bases; nucleotides not matched to a gene: 6. CDR3 size: 15 residues. The CDR3 loop is CASSPQGAGTDTQYF. In DNA form, the CDR3 reads TGTGCCAGCAGCCCACAGGGGGCAGGTACAGATACGCAGTATTTT. The whole variable domain, remainder taken from reference TRBV5-4 and TRBJ2-3, is ETGVTQSPTHLIKTRGQQVTLRCSSQSGHNTVSWYQQALGQGPQFIFQYYREEENGRGNFPPRFSGLQFPNYSSELNVNALELDDSALYLCASSPQGAGTDTQYFGPGTRLTVL.

This chain connects TRBV11-2 to TRBJ2-7; no firm D call. This CDR3 has 12 amino acids. Germline V gene sequence: CDR1 SGHAT, CDR2 FQNNGV. V was pared by 7 bases and J by 6 bases, with 13 bases between. Here the CDR3 reads CASTLLETEQYF. The CDR3 DNA follows: TGTGCCAGCACCTTGTTGGAGACCGAGCAGTACTTC.

The chain joins TRBV27 to TRBJ1-5; TRBD1 aligns across 7 bases. Germline V gives CDR1 MNHEY, CDR2 SMNVEV (reference sequence). The CDR3 extends over 18 amino acids. V trimming: 5 bases; J trimming: 2 bases; junction bases outside the gene matches: 15. DNA for the CDR3: TGTGCCAGCAGTCCGGGACAGCCCTCCTCGCGAGGCAATCAGCCCCAGCATTTT. Translating it yields CASSPGQPSSRGNQPQHF.

The chain uses TRBV29-1 and TRBJ1-2; a weak D match, TRBD1 (5 bases). Germline lookup yields CDR1 SQVTM and CDR2 ANQGSEA. The V end lost 4 bases, the J end lost 4 bases, and 13 bases lay between the germline ends. This CDR3 is built from 13 residues. CDR3 sequence (DNA): TGCAGCGTTGGAGTCGGGGGGAGCTATGGCTACACCTTC. It translates to CSVGVGGSYGYTF.

V gene TRBV30 combines with J gene TRBJ1-2, with D maybe TRBD1 (6 bases). Germline V gene lookup returns CDR1 GTSNPN and CDR2 SVGIG (reference sequence). The V and J ends lost 5 bases and 7 bases respectively, with 14 bases between them. This CDR3 spans 12 amino acids. This CDR3 is CAWSGTGFGYTF. The DNA of the CDR3 is TGTGCCTGGTCCGGCACAGGGTTTGGCTACACCTTC.

CDR3 sequence reads: CASSLFLAGGNEQFF. The CDR3 DNA reads as TGTGCCAGCAGCTTATTCCTAGCGGGAGGGAATGAGCAGTTCTTC. The rearrangement links TRBV7-3 to TRBJ2-1; 12 bases agree with TRBD2. The CDR3 spans 15 residues. V was pared by 2 bases and J by 7 bases, with 3 bases of the junction left unmatched. The germline V gene has CDR1 SGHTA and CDR2 FQGTGA.

The chain recombines TRBV5-1 with TRBJ1-5; D ambiguous. Between the trimmed V and J ends, which lost 1 base and 6 bases, there was a span of 5 bases. CDR3 size: 12 residues. Germline assignment: CDR1 SGHRS and CDR2 YFSETQ. CDR3 DNA sequence: TGCGCCAGCAGCTTGTCGGGTCAGCCCCAGCATTTT. This encodes CASSLSGQPQHF.

Concerning this clone: At the DNA level, this CDR3 is encoded by other sequences in the same sample as well. The chain combines TRBV18 with TRBJ2-5; weak D call: TRBD1 (6 bases). The V gene's germline CDR1 is KGHSH and CDR2 LQKENI. This CDR3 has 14 residues. Trimming shortened V by 0 bases and J by 2 bases, and 7 bases separated the two germline ends. The CDR3: CASSPPGQQETQYF. CDR3 DNA sequence: TGTGCCAGCTCACCACCAGGACAGCAAGAGACCCAGTACTTC.

The rearrangement joins TRBV6-5 to TRBJ2-7; the D gene is possibly TRBD2 (6 bases). Looked up from germline, CDR1 is MNHEY and CDR2 is SVGAGI. V was pared by 6 bases and J by 3 bases, with 15 bases between. The CDR3 loop spans 14 amino acids. The CDR3 protein is CASRTGDPSYEQYF. The DNA of the CDR3 is TGTGCCAGCAGAACGGGGGACCCAAGCTACGAGCAGTACTTC.

This clone turned up a few times. V gene TRBV7-3 combines with J gene TRBJ2-5, with 8 bases fitting TRBD2. The CDR3 runs 15 residues. Germline V lookup: CDR1 SGHTA, CDR2 FQGTGA. V shed 5 bases and J 5 bases; nucleotides not matched to a gene: 10. CDR3 DNA: TGTGCCAGCAGCCCTCGGGGGGGCCGGCGGGAGACCCAGTACTTC. Amino acid sequence: CASSPRGGRRETQYF. The variable domain in full, completed from reference TRBV7-3 and TRBJ2-5, reads GAGVSQTPSNKVTEKGKYVELRCDPISGHTALYWYRQSLGQGPEFLIYFQGTGAADDSGLPNDRFFAVRPEGSVSTLKIQRTERGDSAVYLCASSPRGGRRETQYFGPGTRLLVL.

The chain is built from TRBV9 and TRBJ2-2; D ambiguous. Germline V CDR1 and CDR2: SGDLS, YYNGEE. The length of the CDR3 is 14 residues. V was clipped by 4 bases and J by 4 bases, with 11 bases between them. The CDR3 nucleotides read TGTGCCAGCAGCCCTCCGACGGGCACCGGGGAGCTGTTTTTT. As protein: CASSPPTGTGELFF.

The chain is built from TRBV7-8 and TRBJ2-5; no clear D gene. Germline loops: CDR1 SGHVS, CDR2 FQNEAQ. Trimming took off 2 bases at V and 0 bases at J, with 7 bases between the two ends. CDR3 size: 14 residues. CDR3: CASSLWLDQETQYF. The CDR3 bases are TGTGCCAGCAGCTTATGGCTAGACCAAGAGACCCAGTACTTC.

The J gene is TRBJ2-7, the V gene TRBV20-1; no reliable D call. CDR3 length equals 11 residues. The germline gives CDR1 DFQATT, CDR2 SNEGSKA (reference sequence). V was shortened by 6 bases and J by 3 bases, with 9 bases between the two germline ends. CDR3 DNA: TGCAGTGCCCCACTTCGCTACGAGCAGTACTTC. It is translated as CSAPLRYEQYF.